One sample yielded the 12 T cell receptor beta chains listed below, sequenced in a study of T cell responses to AZD1222 COVID-19 vaccine. TCRdb keeps only in-frame clones here, not all; method: immunoSEQ multiplex PCR. The table records some 140,000 clones, 80% to 95% of them present only once. Sequencing used peripheral blood, obtained on day 0 of AZD1222 vaccination. These receptors originate from an adult in good health.

This rearrangement joins TRBV4-1 to TRBJ1-5, with no clear D. CDR3 size: 16 residues. In germline, CDR1 is MGHRA, CDR2 YSYEKL. The V end lost 0 bases, the J end lost 4 bases, and 13 bases lay between the germline ends. In DNA form, the CDR3 reads TGCGCCAGCAGCCAAGAGGGAGGGCTCGGGAATCAGCCCCAGCATTTT. This codes for CASSQEGGLGNQPQHF.

V usage is TRBV7-3 and J usage is TRBJ2-5, with D unresolved. The V gene lost 5 bases and the J gene lost 5 bases, with 12 bases spanning the gap. The germline V gene has CDR1 SGHTA and CDR2 FQGTGA. The CDR3 has 13 amino acids. CDR3 sequence: CASSPLVGETQYF. CDR3 DNA: TGTGCCAGCAGCCCTCTCGTTGGGGAGACCCAGTACTTC.

The table lists this clone with a count of one. This chain connects TRBV14 to TRBJ2-7, with 7 bases fitting TRBD2. Germline V gene data show CDR1 as SGHDN and CDR2 as FVKESK. This CDR3 spans 17 amino acids. V dropped 2 bases and J dropped 3; count of bases not matched to a gene: 13. The CDR3 here is CASSQLRREGIYYEQYF. Here the CDR3 DNA reads TGTGCCAGCAGCCAACTTAGGAGGGAGGGAATTTACTACGAGCAGTACTTC. Full variable domain (remainder filled in from reference TRBV14 and TRBJ2-7): EAGVTQFPSHSVIEKGQTVTLRCDPISGHDNLYWYRRVMGKEIKFLLHFVKESKQDESGMPNNRFLAERTGGTYSTLKVQPAELEDSGVYFCASSQLRREGIYYEQYFGPGTRLTVT.

The chain employs TRBV28 and TRBJ2-3, with 11 bases fitting TRBD2. The CDR3 extends over 18 amino acids. From germline, CDR1 is MDHEN and CDR2 SYDVKM. V trimming: 3 bases; J trimming: 2 bases; junction bases outside the gene matches: 10. The CDR3 reads CASSFPILAGAFTDTQYF. Written as DNA, the CDR3 is TGTGCCAGCAGTTTCCCAATACTAGCGGGAGCTTTCACAGATACGCAGTATTTT.

The V and J genes are TRBV3-1 (or the pseudogene TRBV3-2) and TRBJ1-2; 9 bases align to TRBD1. The CDR3 has 17 amino acids. The trim removed 3 bases at V and 2 bases at J, leaving 10 bases unmatched. Per the germline V gene, CDR1 is LGHDT and CDR2 is YNNKEL (reference sequence). The CDR3 protein is CASSHGQGWYENYGYTF. CDR3 sequence (DNA): TGTGCCAGCAGCCACGGACAGGGGTGGTATGAGAACTATGGCTACACCTTC.

This rearrangement joins TRBV2 to TRBJ1-5; D is ambiguous. Trimming left V 7 bases short and J 9 bases short, with 10 bases between. Germline V gives CDR1 SNHLY, CDR2 FYNNEI. This CDR3 comprises 11 residues. The DNA of the CDR3 is TGTGCCAGCATTCCTCGTGGGCCCCAGCATTTT. It specifies CASIPRGPQHF.

V is TRBV19 and J is TRBJ1-5; 9 bases are shared with TRBD1. V gave up 5 bases and J gave up 6 bases; unmatched junction bases: 5. This CDR3 is 14 amino acids long. Germline CDR1 and CDR2: LNHDA and SQIVND (reference sequence). CDR3 loop: CASSSTGGVQPQHF. CDR3 sequence (DNA): TGTGCCAGTAGTTCAACAGGGGGCGTTCAGCCCCAGCATTTT.

The chain recombines TRBV6-5 with TRBJ2-3; the D is unclear. Germline V lookup: CDR1 MNHEY, CDR2 SVGAGI. The CDR3 has 13 amino acids. The germline V and J ends were trimmed by 6 bases and 4 bases, with 11 bases remaining between them. CDR3: CASRPGGPDTQYF. CDR3 bases: TGTGCCAGCAGACCTGGTGGCCCAGATACGCAGTATTTT.

The chain links TRBV11-3 to TRBJ1-4; D gene unclear. Trimming took off 5 bases at V and 5 bases at J, with 12 bases between the two ends. Germline V gene sequence: CDR1 SGHNT, CDR2 YENEEA. There are 14 residues in the CDR3. The CDR3 bases are TGTGCCAGCAGCGGTGAAGTAGGAAATGAAAAACTGTTTTTT. Amino acid sequence: CASSGEVGNEKLFF.

The gene calls are TRBV9 and TRBJ2-3, with 8 bases that match TRBD2. Per the germline V gene, CDR1 is SGDLS and CDR2 is YYNGEE. The CDR3 is made up of 16 amino acids. With 0 bases clipped from V and 3 bases from J, the junction kept 6 bases outside the gene matches. The CDR3 sequence: CASSVEGRGATDTQYF. CDR3 bases: TGTGCCAGCAGCGTAGAAGGGCGGGGGGCAACAGATACGCAGTATTTT.

The gene calls are TRBV7-8 and TRBJ1-2; D possibly corresponds to TRBD1 (6 bases). Germline V gene data show CDR1 as SGHVS and CDR2 as FQNEAQ. V was pared by 5 bases and J by 5 bases, with 12 bases between. CDR3 length: 13 residues. CDR3 sequence: CASSPRTAYGYTF. The CDR3 nucleotides are TGTGCCAGCAGCCCCCGGACAGCTTATGGCTACACCTTC.

This chain uses TRBV4-3 with TRBJ2-7; D gene unclear. The length of the CDR3 is 19 residues. Trimming pared 4 bases from V and 4 bases from J, leaving 29 bases between. Germline-derived CDR1 and CDR2 are LGHNA and YSLEER. CDR3 in amino acids: CASSRALTPRAGETYEQYF. CDR3 DNA sequence: TGCGCCAGCAGCCGCGCTTTAACCCCCCGCGCAGGAGAGACTTACGAGCAGTACTTC.